Each of the 18 T cell receptor beta chains below was sequenced from the same sample in a study of cytomegalovirus exposure and HLA in healthy donors. It was with 60 Vbeta and 13 Jbeta primers that the PCR ran. The table came from immunoSEQ multiplex PCR; TCRdb's copy has only in-frame clones and leaves some out. Among around 140,000 clones listed, around two thirds were seen once. The source material was PBMCs. The receptors were sampled from a woman aged 55-70 years in good health and CMV-seropositive.

The chain is built from TRBV7-2 and TRBJ2-7; TRBD1 aligns across 11 bases. Germline values: CDR1 SGHTA, CDR2 FQGNSA. The trim removed 5 bases at V and 5 bases at J, leaving 5 bases unmatched. This CDR3 comprises 14 residues. CDR3 sequence: CASSHRTGGNEQYF. The CDR3 DNA reads as TGTGCCAGCAGCCATCGGACAGGGGGCAACGAGCAGTACTTC.

This clone was seen just once. The chain recombines TRBV5-5 with TRBJ1-5; the D is unclear. Germline V CDR1 and CDR2: SGHKS, YYEKEE (reference sequence). This CDR3 is built from 15 residues. V gave up 2 bases and J gave up 7 bases, with 16 bases separating them. DNA of the CDR3: TGTGCCAGCAGCTTATTCGGGGAGTCCGGGCAGCCCCAGCATTTT. It encodes CASSLFGESGQPQHF.

This clone was picked up a small number of times. The gene calls are TRBV7-9 and TRBJ2-1; 7 nucleotides line up with TRBD2. V lost 3 bases and J lost 5; bases outside the gene matches: 4. CDR3 length: 14 residues. Per the germline V gene, CDR1 is SEHNR and CDR2 is FQNEAQ (reference sequence). The CDR3 region is CASSFRLADNEQFF. The CDR3 nucleotides read TGTGCCAGCAGCTTTAGGCTAGCGGACAATGAGCAGTTCTTC.

This clone turned up a few times. The chain is built from TRBV5-1 and TRBJ1-4; D call uncertain. There are 13 residues in the CDR3. The V end was cut by 0 bases, the J end by 8 bases, with 8 bases between. Germline V gene lookup returns CDR1 SGHRS and CDR2 YFSETQ. In DNA, the CDR3 is TGCGCCAGCAGCTTGGCGACATCCGAAAAACTGTTTTTT. It yields the protein CASSLATSEKLFF. Full variable domain (remainder filled in from reference TRBV5-1 and TRBJ1-4): KAGVTQTPRYLIKTRGQQVTLSCSPISGHRSVSWYQQTPGQGLQFLFEYFSETQRNKGNFPGRFSGRQFSNSRSEMNVSTLELGDSALYLCASSLATSEKLFFGSGTQLSVL.

The chain couples TRBV29-1 to TRBJ1-2; D possibly corresponds to TRBD1 (5 bases). V lost 8 bases to trimming and J lost 8 bases, with 15 bases between them. The CDR3 is 11 residues long. The germline CDR1 and CDR2 sequences are SQVTM and ANQGSEA. The CDR3 DNA reads TGCAGCTTTCGGACACCCAGGGGCTACACCTTC. Translation: CSFRTPRGYTF.

The genes are TRBV11-2 and TRBJ2-7; a weak D match, TRBD2 (6 bases). The CDR3 sequence is 13 residues long. The germline V gene encodes CDR1 SGHAT and CDR2 FQNNGV. V was trimmed by 5 bases and J by 3 bases, leaving 11 bases between them. This CDR3 is CASSPQTSYEQYF. CDR3 bases: TGTGCCAGCAGCCCTCAGACTAGCTACGAGCAGTACTTC.

V usage is TRBV10-3 and J usage is TRBJ2-1; possibly TRBD2 for D (5 bases). V was pared by 7 bases and J by 0 bases, with 13 bases between. The CDR3 runs 15 residues. CDR1 ENHRY and CDR2 SYGVKD come from the germline V gene. The CDR3 protein is CAITVDLSSYNEQFF. CDR3 nucleotides: TGTGCCATCACCGTGGACTTGAGCTCCTACAATGAGCAGTTCTTC.

This clone was detected only a few times. This chain joins TRBV6-1 and TRBJ1-1, with D perhaps matching TRBD1 (5 bases). V was trimmed by 1 base and J by 7 bases, leaving 13 bases between them. Germline V gene lookup returns CDR1 MNHNS and CDR2 SASEGT. The CDR3 covers 14 residues. CDR3 amino acids: CASSEGPARVEAFF. In DNA, the CDR3 is TGTGCCAGCAGTGAAGGACCTGCCAGGGTTGAAGCTTTCTTT.

The genes are TRBV11-1 and TRBJ1-1; D is perhaps TRBD1 (5 bases). The CDR3 is 14 amino acids. Per germline, CDR1 SGHAT and CDR2 FQDESV (reference sequence). V lost 2 bases and J lost 0, with 7 bases in between. Written as DNA, the CDR3 is TGTGCCAGCAGCTTACTACAGGTGAACACTGAAGCTTTCTTT. This codes for CASSLLQVNTEAFF. Combining the CDR3 with reference TRBV11-1 and TRBJ1-1 gives the whole variable domain EAEVAQSPRYKITEKSQAVAFWCDPISGHATLYWYRQILGQGPELLVQFQDESVVDDSQLPKDRFSAERLKGVDSTLKIQPAELGDSAMYLCASSLLQVNTEAFFGQGTRLTVV.

The genes are TRBV5-1 and TRBJ2-5; TRBD1 matches at 9 bases. The CDR3 has 16 residues. The germline CDR1 and CDR2 sequences are SGHRS and YFSETQ. J lost 4 bases, V lost 0 bases, and 7 bases had no gene match. CDR3 in DNA: TGCGCCAGCAGCTTGGGGGACAGGGCGGATGGAGAGACCCAGTACTTC. Protein: CASSLGDRADGETQYF.

Here the CDR3 DNA reads TGTGCCAGCAGTTACCAGCATAGCGGGAACACTGAAGCTTTCTTT. The encoded protein is CASSYQHSGNTEAFF. The chain uses TRBV6-5 and TRBJ1-1; no clear D. Per germline, CDR1 MNHEY and CDR2 SVGAGI. V lost 2 bases and J lost 1, with 11 bases in between. The CDR3 runs to 15 residues.

The genes are TRBV28 and TRBJ1-4, with 7 positions matching TRBD1. CDR1 and CDR2 (germline): MDHEN, SYDVKM. Trimming cost V 5 bases and J 3 bases; bases outside gene matches: 6. This CDR3 contains 15 residues. The CDR3 protein is CASSPNRGANEKLFF. For the CDR3, the DNA is TGTGCCAGCAGTCCCAACAGGGGAGCTAATGAAAAACTGTTTTTT.

Only one count was recorded for this clone. This chain connects TRBV5-1 to TRBJ1-1; 7 bases are a match to TRBD1. CDR1 and CDR2 from the germline V gene are SGHRS and YFSETQ. After removal of 7 bases from V and 4 bases from J, the junction contained 10 bases not matched to a gene. This CDR3 region has 14 residues. The CDR3 DNA reads as TGCGCCAGCGAAGAGACAGGGCGCAGCACTGAAGCTTTCTTT. Protein: CASEETGRSTEAFF.

The rearrangement links TRBV11-2 to TRBJ1-2; D is possibly TRBD1 (5 bases). Germline assignment: CDR1 SGHAT and CDR2 FQNNGV. CDR3 length equals 15 residues. Trimming took 7 bases from V and 0 from J, leaving 15 bases between them. The CDR3 DNA follows: TGTGCCAGCACCCCCGTAAGACAGACTAACTATGGCTACACCTTC. It translates to CASTPVRQTNYGYTF.

The chain employs TRBV18 and TRBJ2-5, with a weak D call TRBD2 (5 bases). CDR1 and CDR2 from the germline V gene are KGHSH and LQKENI. The CDR3 spans 14 residues. Trimming left V 2 bases short and J 3 bases short, with 10 bases between. The CDR3 bases are TGTGCCAGCTCACCATCGGGATCAAAAGAGACCCAGTACTTC. Amino acid sequence: CASSPSGSKETQYF. Variable domain in full (rest from reference TRBV18 and TRBJ2-5): NAGVMQNPRHLVRRRGQEARLRCSPMKGHSHVYWYRQLPEEGLKFMVYLQKENIIDESGMPKERFSAEFPKEGPSILRIQQVVRGDSAAYFCASSPSGSKETQYFGPGTRLLVL.

The CDR3 region is CASSAGTGLEKLFF. The CDR3 DNA follows: TGTGCCAGCAGTGCTGGGACAGGACTTGAAAAACTGTTTTTT. The chain carries TRBV2 and TRBJ1-4; 8 nucleotides align to TRBD1. The CDR3 consists of 14 residues. The junction had 5 bases not matched to a gene; V was cut back by 4 bases and J by 7 bases. The germline V gene encodes CDR1 SNHLY and CDR2 FYNNEI. The entire variable domain, with the rest obtained from reference TRBV2 and TRBJ1-4, is as follows: EPEVTQTPSHQVTQMGQEVILRCVPISNHLYFYWYRQILGQKVEFLVSFYNNEISEKSEIFDDQFSVERPDGSNFTLKIRSTKLEDSAMYFCASSAGTGLEKLFFGSGTQLSVL.

Worth noting for this clone: A junction end diverges from the germline sequence, so it may reflect a read error. This chain connects TRBV7-9 to TRBJ1-1, with D hard to call. The CDR3 runs 12 residues. CDR1 and CDR2 from the germline V gene are SEHNR and FQNEAQ (reference sequence). The chain's CDR3 is CSSSPHGTEAFF. CDR3 DNA sequence: TGTTCCAGCAGCCCACATGGCACTGAAGCTTTCTTT.

The V and J genes are TRBV5-1 and TRBJ1-5; 9 positions agree with TRBD1. V lost 4 bases, J lost 3 bases, and 5 bases stayed unmatched. The CDR3 contains 15 residues. Germline V CDR1 and CDR2: SGHRS, YFSETQ. The CDR3 reads CASSPGDRDNQPQHF. Written as DNA, the CDR3 is TGCGCCAGCAGCCCTGGGGACAGGGACAATCAGCCCCAGCATTTT.